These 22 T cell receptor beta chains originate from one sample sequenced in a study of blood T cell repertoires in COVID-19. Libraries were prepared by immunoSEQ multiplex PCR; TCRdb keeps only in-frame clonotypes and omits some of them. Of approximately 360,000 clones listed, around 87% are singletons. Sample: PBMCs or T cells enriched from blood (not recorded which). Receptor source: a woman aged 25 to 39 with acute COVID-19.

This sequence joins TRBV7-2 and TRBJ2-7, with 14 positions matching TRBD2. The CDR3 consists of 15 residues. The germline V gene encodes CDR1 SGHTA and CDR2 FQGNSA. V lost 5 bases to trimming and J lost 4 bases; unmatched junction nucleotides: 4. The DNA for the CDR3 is TGTGCCAGCAGCATAGGGACTAGCGGGGGATACGAGCAGTACTTC. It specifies CASSIGTSGGYEQYF.

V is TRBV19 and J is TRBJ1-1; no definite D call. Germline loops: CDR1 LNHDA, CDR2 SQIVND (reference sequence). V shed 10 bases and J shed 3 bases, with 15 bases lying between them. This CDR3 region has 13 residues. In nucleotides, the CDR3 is TGTGCCACGATCGGGAGAAGGGACACTGAAGCTTTCTTT. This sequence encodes CATIGRRDTEAFF.

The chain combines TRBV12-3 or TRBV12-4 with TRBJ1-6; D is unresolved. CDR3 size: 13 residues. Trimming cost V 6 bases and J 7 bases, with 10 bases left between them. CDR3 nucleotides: TGTGCCAGCAGGACCGGGGTAAATTCACCCCTCCACTTT. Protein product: CASRTGVNSPLHF.

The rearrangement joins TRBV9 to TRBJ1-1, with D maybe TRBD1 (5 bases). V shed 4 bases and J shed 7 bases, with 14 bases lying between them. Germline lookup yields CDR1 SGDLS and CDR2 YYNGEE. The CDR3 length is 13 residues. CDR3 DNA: TGTGCCAGCAGCCCCAGGACAATGGGTGAAGCTTTCTTT. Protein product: CASSPRTMGEAFF.

The CDR3 here is CSVVVDRGQPENTEAFF. The CDR3 region has the DNA TGCAGCGTTGTGGTCGACAGGGGGCAACCCGAGAACACTGAAGCTTTCTTT. The chain couples TRBV29-1 to TRBJ1-1, with 10 positions matching TRBD1. This CDR3 is built from 17 residues. The trim removed 4 bases at V and 1 base at J, leaving 12 bases unmatched. CDR1 and CDR2 (germline): SQVTM, ANQGSEA.

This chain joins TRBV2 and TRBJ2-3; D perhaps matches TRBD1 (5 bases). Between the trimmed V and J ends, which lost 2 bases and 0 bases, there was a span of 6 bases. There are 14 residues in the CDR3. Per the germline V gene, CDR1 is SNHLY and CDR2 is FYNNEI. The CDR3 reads CASSETGSTDTQYF. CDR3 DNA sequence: TGTGCCAGCAGTGAAACAGGTAGCACAGATACGCAGTATTTT.

The CDR3 reads CASSEGGRETDTQYF. For the CDR3, the DNA is TGTGCCAGCAGTGAGGGGGGGAGGGAGACAGATACGCAGTATTTT. The chain joins TRBV6-1 to TRBJ2-3, with 7 bases lining up with TRBD2. CDR3 length: 15 residues. The V gene's germline CDR1 is MNHNS and CDR2 SASEGT. The junction had 6 bases not matched to a gene; V was cut back by 3 bases and J by 3 bases.

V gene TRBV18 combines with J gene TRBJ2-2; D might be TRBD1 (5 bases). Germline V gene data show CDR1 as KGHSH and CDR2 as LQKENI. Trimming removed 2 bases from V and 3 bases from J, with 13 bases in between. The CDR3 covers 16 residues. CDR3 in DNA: TGTGCCAGCTCACCAATTCAGGGTTCGGACACCGGGGAGCTGTTTTTT. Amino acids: CASSPIQGSDTGELFF.

This CDR3 reads CASSLRADEGNYGYTF. CDR3 bases: TGTGCCAGCAGCTTACGCGCGGATGAGGGTAACTATGGCTACACCTTC. This sequence joins TRBV7-3 and TRBJ1-2, with unresolved D. Germline V gene lookup returns CDR1 SGHTA and CDR2 FQGTGA. Trimming removed 2 bases from V and 1 base from J, with 14 bases in between. This CDR3 is 16 amino acids long.

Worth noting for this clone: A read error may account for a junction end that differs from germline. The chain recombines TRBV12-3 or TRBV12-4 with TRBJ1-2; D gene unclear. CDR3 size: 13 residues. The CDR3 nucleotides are TGTGCCAGCAGTGTTAACCCTAAATATGGCTACACCTTC. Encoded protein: CASSVNPKYGYTF.

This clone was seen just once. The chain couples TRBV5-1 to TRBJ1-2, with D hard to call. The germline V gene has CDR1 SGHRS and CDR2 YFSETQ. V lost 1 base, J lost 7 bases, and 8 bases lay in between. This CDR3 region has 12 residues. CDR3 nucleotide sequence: TGCGCCAGCAGCTTGAACGCGGGTGGCTACACCTTC. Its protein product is CASSLNAGGYTF.

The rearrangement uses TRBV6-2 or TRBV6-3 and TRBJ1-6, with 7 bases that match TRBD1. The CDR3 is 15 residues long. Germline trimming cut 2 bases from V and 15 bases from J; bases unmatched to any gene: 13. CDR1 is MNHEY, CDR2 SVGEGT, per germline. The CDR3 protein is CASSYRDSHRKDLHF. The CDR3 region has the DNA TGTGCCAGCAGTTACAGGGACAGCCATCGGAAGGACCTCCACTTT.

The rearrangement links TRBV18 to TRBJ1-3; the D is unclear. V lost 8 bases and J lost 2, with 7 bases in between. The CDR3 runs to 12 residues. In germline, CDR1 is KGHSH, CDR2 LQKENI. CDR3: CASGGTGNTIYF. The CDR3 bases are TGTGCCAGCGGAGGGACTGGAAACACCATATATTTT.

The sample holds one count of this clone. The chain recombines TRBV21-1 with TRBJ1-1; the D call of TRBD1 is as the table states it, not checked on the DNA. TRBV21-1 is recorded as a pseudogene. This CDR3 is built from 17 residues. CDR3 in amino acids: CASCSRGQATFKGRGFF. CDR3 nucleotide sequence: TGTGCCAGCTGTAGTCGGGGACAGGCGACGTTCAAGGGCAGAGGTTTCTTT.

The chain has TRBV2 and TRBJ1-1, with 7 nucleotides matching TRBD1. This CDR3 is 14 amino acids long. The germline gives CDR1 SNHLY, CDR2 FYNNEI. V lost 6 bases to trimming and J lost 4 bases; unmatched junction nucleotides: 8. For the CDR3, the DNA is TGTGCCAGCAGATTAGGGGGACAGAGCACTGAAGCTTTCTTT. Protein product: CASRLGGQSTEAFF.

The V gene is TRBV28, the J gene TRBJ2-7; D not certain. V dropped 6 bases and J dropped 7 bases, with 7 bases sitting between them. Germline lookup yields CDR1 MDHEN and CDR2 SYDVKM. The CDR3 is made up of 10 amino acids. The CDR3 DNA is TGTGCCAGCAGGCGGAAGGAGCAGTACTTC. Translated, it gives CASRRKEQYF.

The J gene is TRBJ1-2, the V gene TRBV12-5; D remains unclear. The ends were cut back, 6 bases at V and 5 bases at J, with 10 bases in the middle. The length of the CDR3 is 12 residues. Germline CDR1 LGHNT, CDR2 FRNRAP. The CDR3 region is CASGDFGYGYTF. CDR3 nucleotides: TGTGCTAGTGGCGACTTTGGATATGGCTACACCTTC.

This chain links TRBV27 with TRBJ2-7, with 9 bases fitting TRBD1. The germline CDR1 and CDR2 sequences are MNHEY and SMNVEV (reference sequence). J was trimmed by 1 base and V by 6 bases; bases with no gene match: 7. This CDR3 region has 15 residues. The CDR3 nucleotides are TGTGCCAGCAGCCAACTGGGACAGGGTTCCTACGAGCAGTACTTC. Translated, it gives CASSQLGQGSYEQYF.

The CDR3 DNA is TGTGCCAGCAGCCCCCGACAGGGTCCCAACTATGGCTACACCTTC. This translates into CASSPRQGPNYGYTF. The V call is TRBV13, the J call TRBJ1-2, with 7 bases aligning to TRBD1. This CDR3 region has 15 residues. The germline gives CDR1 PRHDT, CDR2 FYEKMQ (reference sequence). Trimming cost V 5 bases and J 2 bases; bases outside gene matches: 8.

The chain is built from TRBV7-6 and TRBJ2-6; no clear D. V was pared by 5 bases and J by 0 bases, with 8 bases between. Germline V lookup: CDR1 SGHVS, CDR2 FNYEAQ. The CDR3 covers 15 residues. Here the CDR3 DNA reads TGTGCCAGCAGCCCCCTACCCTCTGGGGCCAACGTCCTGACTTTC. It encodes CASSPLPSGANVLTF.

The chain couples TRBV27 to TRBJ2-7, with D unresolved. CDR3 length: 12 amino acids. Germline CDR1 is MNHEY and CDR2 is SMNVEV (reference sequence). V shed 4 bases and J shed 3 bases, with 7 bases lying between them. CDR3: CASSSGFYEQYF. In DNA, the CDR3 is TGTGCCAGCAGTTCAGGTTTCTACGAGCAGTACTTC.

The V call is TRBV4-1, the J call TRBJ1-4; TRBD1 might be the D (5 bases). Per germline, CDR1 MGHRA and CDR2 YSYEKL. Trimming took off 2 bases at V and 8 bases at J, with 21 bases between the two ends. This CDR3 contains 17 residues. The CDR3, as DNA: TGCGCCAGCAGCCAAACACTCGGGGGGAGGGCGGGGGAAAAACTGTTTTTT. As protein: CASSQTLGGRAGEKLFF.